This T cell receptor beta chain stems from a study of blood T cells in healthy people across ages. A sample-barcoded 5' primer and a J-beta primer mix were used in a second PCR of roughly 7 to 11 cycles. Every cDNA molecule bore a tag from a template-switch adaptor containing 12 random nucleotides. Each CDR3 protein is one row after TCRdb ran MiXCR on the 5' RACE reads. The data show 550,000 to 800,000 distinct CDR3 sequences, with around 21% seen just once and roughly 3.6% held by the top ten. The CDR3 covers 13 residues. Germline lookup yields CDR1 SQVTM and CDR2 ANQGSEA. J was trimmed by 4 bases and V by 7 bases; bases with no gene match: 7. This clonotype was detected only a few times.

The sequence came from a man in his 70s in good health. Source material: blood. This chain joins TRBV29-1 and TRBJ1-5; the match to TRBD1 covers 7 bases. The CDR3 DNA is TGCAGCGCCCAGGGGGAAGGGAATCAGCCCCAGCATTTT. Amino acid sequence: CSAQGEGNQPQHF.